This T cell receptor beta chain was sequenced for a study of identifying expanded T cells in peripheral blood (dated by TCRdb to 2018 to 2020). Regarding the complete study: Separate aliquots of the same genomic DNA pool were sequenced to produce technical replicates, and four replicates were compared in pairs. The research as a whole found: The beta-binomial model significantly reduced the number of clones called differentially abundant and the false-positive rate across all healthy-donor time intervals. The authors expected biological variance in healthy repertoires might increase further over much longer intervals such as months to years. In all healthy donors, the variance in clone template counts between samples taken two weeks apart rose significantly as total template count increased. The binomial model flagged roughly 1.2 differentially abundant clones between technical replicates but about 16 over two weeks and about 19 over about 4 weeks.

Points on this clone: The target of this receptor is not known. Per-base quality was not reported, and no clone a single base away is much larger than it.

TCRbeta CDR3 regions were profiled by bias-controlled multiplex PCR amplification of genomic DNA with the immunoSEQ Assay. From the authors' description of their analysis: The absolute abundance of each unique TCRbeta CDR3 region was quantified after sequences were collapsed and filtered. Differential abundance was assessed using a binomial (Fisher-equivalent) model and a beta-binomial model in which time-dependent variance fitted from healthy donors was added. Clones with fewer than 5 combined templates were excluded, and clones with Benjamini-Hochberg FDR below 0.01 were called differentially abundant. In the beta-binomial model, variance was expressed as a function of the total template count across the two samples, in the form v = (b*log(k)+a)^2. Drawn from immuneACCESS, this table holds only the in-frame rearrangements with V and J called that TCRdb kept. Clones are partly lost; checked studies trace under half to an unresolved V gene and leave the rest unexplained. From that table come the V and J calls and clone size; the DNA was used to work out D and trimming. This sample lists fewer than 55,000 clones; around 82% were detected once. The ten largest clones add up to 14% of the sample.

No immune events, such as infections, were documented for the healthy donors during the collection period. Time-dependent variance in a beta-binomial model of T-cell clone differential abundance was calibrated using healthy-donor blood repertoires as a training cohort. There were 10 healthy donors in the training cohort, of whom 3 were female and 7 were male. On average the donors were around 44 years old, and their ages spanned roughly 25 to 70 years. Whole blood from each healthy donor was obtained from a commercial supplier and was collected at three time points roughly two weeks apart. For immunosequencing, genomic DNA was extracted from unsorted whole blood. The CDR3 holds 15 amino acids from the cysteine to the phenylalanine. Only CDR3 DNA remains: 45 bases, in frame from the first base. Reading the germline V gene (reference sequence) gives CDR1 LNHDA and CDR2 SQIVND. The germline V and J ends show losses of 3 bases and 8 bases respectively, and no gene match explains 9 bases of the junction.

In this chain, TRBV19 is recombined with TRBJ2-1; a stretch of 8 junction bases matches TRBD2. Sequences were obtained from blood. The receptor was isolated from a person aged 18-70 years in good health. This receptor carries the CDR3 CASSIRGGPRYEQFF. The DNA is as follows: TGTGCCAGTAGTATCCGGGGGGGGCCGAGGTATGAGCAGTTCTTC. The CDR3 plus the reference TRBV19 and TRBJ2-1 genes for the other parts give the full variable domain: DGGITQSPKYLFRKEGQNVTLSCEQNLNHDAMYWYRQDPGQGLRLIYYSQIVNDFQKGDIAEGYSVSREKKESFPLTVTSAQKNPTAFYLCASSIRGGPRYEQFFGPGTRLTVL.